This T cell receptor (beta chain) originates from a study of T cell changes during pregnancy in multiple sclerosis. Sequenced by immunoSEQ multiplex PCR; TCRdb stores in-frame clones only, minus some. In the table there are roughly 88,000 clones, roughly 90% of which are singletons. This clone was observed a single time. The CDR3 consists of 14 residues. Germline CDR1 reads SGHDT; CDR2 reads YYEEEE. Trimming removed 2 bases from V and 8 bases from J, with 14 bases in between. The V call is TRBV5-6, the J call TRBJ2-4; the D gene is possibly TRBD1 (6 bases). Sample: peripheral blood, taken in the first trimester of pregnancy. The sequence was collected from a female donor with multiple sclerosis, enrolled in a pregnancy study. CDR3: CASSLRVHRDIQYF. The CDR3, as DNA: TGTGCCAGCAGCTTAAGGGTTCACAGGGACATTCAGTACTTC.